This T cell receptor beta chain derives from a study of blood T cell repertoires in COVID-19. Study in general: COVID-19 samples collected from the United States, Italy and Spain covered acute and convalescent phases.

CDR1 and CDR2 from the germline V gene are MNHEY and SVGAGI. V lost 4 bases, J lost 0 bases, and 9 bases lay in between. The CDR3 has 14 amino acids. Original handling: Researchers report that nucleated cell counts were estimated from reference gene primer amplification. Clones were read by immunoSEQ multiplex PCR, and TCRdb kept only the in-frame ones, dropping some. The V and J calls and clone size were taken over from that table, and D and trimming were inferred from the DNA. Here the sample spans 270,000 or so clones, around 93% being singletons. The clonotype was recovered from a man aged 35 to 55 who had been exposed to COVID-19. The chain has TRBV6-5 and TRBJ1-1; D uncertain. Sequencing was performed on PBMCs or T cells enriched from blood (not recorded which). As DNA, the CDR3 is TGTGCCAGCAGTTTCCAGGCCATGAACACTGAAGCTTTCTTT. It specifies CASSFQAMNTEAFF.